This T cell receptor beta chain was recovered during a study of cytomegalovirus exposure and HLA in healthy donors. This CDR3 comprises 15 residues. Germline-derived CDR1 and CDR2 are MNHNS and SASEGT. Germline trimming cut 6 bases from V and 5 bases from J; bases unmatched to any gene: 8. The PCR made use of 60 Vbeta and 13 Jbeta primers. Sequenced by immunoSEQ multiplex PCR; TCRdb stores in-frame clones only, minus some. The table has some 110,000 clones, about 74% seen once; the top ten hold roughly 4.4%. The gene calls are TRBV6-1 and TRBJ2-3; 10 positions match TRBD2. The sequencing input was PBMCs. The clonotype was recovered from a man aged 25 to 45 in good health and CMV-seropositive. Here the CDR3 DNA reads TGTGCCAGCAGCCTAGCGGGGGCCGGCGGAGATACGCAGTATTTT. It codes for CASSLAGAGGDTQYF.